This T cell receptor beta chain originates from a study of T and B cells in COVID-19 patients. Study as a whole: Nine tenths of the roughly 20 active-infection patients had comorbidities associated with unfavorable COVID-19 outcome. General observations from the study: Patients with COVID-19 reportedly showed strongly skewed T cell receptor beta variable and joining gene usage. Sorted SARS-CoV-2-responsive or tetramer+ T cells and CD4+, regulatory and CD8+ subsets were not yet sequenced. Early severe-case samples and blood from mildly ill patients during symptoms were in short supply.

Multiplex PCR with BIOMED2 TRB-A/B primer pools amplified TRB rearrangements. TCRdb analysed the multiplex PCR reads with MiXCR anew, one entry per CDR3 protein. This table has some 14,000 distinct CDR3 sequences, about 25% appearing once. This clonotype was detected a few times. Its matching antigen is unknown. This CDR3 comprises 17 residues. V shed 3 bases, J shed 5 bases, and the junction held 9 bases outside the gene matches. From blood, roughly 250-500 ng of genomic DNA served as TRB template. The rearrangement uses TRBV12-3 or TRBV12-4 and TRBJ2-1; 11 positions match TRBD2. This TCR came from a human donor who had recovered from COVID-19. Input material: blood. In nucleotides, the CDR3 is TGTGCCAGCAGTTTCACACTAGCGGGAGTCCATGACAATGAGCAGTTCTTC. It codes for CASSFTLAGVHDNEQFF.